Below are 27 T cell receptor beta chains sequenced from a single sample in a study of CD8 T cells in ankylosing spondylitis. TCRdb redid the calling of the 5' RACE reads with MiXCR, one entry per CDR3 protein. The sample has 150,000 to 200,000 distinct CDR3 sequences, 15% to 20% seen once. Specimen: blood, either unsorted or a sorted T cell fraction (not recorded which). Source of these receptors: a male donor with ankylosing spondylitis or in good health (not recorded which).

The rearrangement joins TRBV12-3 or TRBV12-4 to TRBJ2-7, with TRBD2 matching over 9 bases. The CDR3 has 15 amino acids. Trimming took 3 bases from V and 6 from J; bases not matched to a gene: 9. The CDR3 bases are TGTGCCAGCAGTTTCTCCCTAGCGGGACCTGGCGAGCAGTACTTC. Translation gives CASSFSLAGPGEQYF.

Comments on this clonotype: A single base separates this from a much larger clone, so it may be a read error. The V gene is TRBV29-1, the J gene TRBJ2-5, with D unclear. V lost 4 bases to trimming and J lost 9 bases, with 21 bases between them. This CDR3 has 14 residues. Germline V gene data show CDR1 as SQVTM and CDR2 as ANQGSEA. The CDR3: CSVGSSDGAPAQYF. The CDR3 nucleotides are TGCAGCGTTGGGTCGTCTGACGGAGCTCCCGCCCAGTACTTC.

This clonotype was counted only a few times. V gene TRBV2 combines with J gene TRBJ2-4; 7 nucleotides line up with TRBD1. V trimming: 7 bases; J trimming: 6 bases; junction bases outside the gene matches: 3. Per the germline V gene, CDR1 is SNHLY and CDR2 is FYNNEI. There are 12 residues in the CDR3. The CDR3 reads CASISGGNIQYF. DNA for the CDR3: TGTGCCAGCATCTCAGGGGGAAACATTCAGTACTTC.

In its sample, this clonotype was seen a few times. The chain combines TRBV12-3 or TRBV12-4 with TRBJ1-2, with 8 bases fitting TRBD1. CDR3 length: 12 residues. The trim removed 7 bases at V and 4 bases at J, leaving 2 bases unmatched. The CDR3 DNA reads TGTGCCAGCACTCAGGGGGCCTATGGCTACACCTTC. Protein: CASTQGAYGYTF.

This chain links TRBV10-3 with TRBJ2-2, with unresolved D. The CDR3 is 16 amino acids. The ends were cut back, 6 bases at V and 6 bases at J, with 20 bases in the middle. Germline CDR1 is ENHRY and CDR2 is SYGVKD. CDR3 sequence: CAIRGSQRVLSGELFF. The CDR3 DNA sequence: TGTGCCATCAGGGGGTCCCAGAGAGTTTTATCCGGGGAGCTGTTTTTT.

This clonotype was seen many times. The CDR3 DNA reads as TGTGCCAGCAGCTTGGCCTTTAGGCGTCCGGGTTTGGCCCAGTACTTC. Its translation: CASSLAFRRPGLAQYF. This chain links TRBV5-5 with TRBJ2-5; D unclear. This CDR3 spans 16 amino acids. Germline V CDR1 and CDR2: SGHKS, YYEKEE (reference sequence). Trimming took 0 bases from V and 9 from J, leaving 21 bases between them.

The table lists this clonotype with a few counts. This chain joins TRBV7-8 and TRBJ2-7; tentatively, D is TRBD2 (6 bases). Germline CDR1 is SGHVS and CDR2 is FQNEAQ. V shed 5 bases and J shed 5 bases, with 25 bases lying between them. The CDR3 consists of 17 residues. This CDR3 reads CASSRDFAGKGFHEQYF. The CDR3 nucleotides read TGTGCCAGCAGCCGCGATTTCGCGGGGAAGGGGTTCCACGAGCAGTACTTC.

This clonotype was seen a handful of times. The V and J genes are TRBV12-3 or TRBV12-4 and TRBJ2-7, with 12 bases matching TRBD2. Losses at the gene ends were 6 bases for V and 2 bases for J; bases not matched to a gene: 5. The CDR3 covers 15 residues. The CDR3 DNA is TGTGCCAGCAGCGAACTAGCGGGAGGTCCCTACGAGCAGTACTTC. Amino acid sequence: CASSELAGGPYEQYF.

The V call is TRBV5-1, the J call TRBJ2-3, with 7 bases aligning to TRBD2. The CDR3 loop spans 16 amino acids. Germline V gives CDR1 SGHRS, CDR2 YFSETQ. Germline trimming cut 3 bases from V and 6 bases from J; bases unmatched to any gene: 13. The CDR3 sequence: CASSSGGSAPVDTQYF. The CDR3 bases are TGCGCCAGCAGCTCGGGGGGTAGCGCCCCCGTGGATACGCAGTATTTT.

This clonotype was detected many times. The gene calls are TRBV12-3 or TRBV12-4 and TRBJ2-3, with 8 nucleotides matching TRBD2. With V trimmed by 1 base and J by 5 bases, 8 bases remained unmatched. This CDR3 contains 16 residues. Here the CDR3 DNA reads TGTGCCAGCAGTTTAGAAAGCGGGAGAGATGTAGATACGCAGTATTTT. Protein: CASSLESGRDVDTQYF.

This clonotype was counted only a few times. V usage is TRBV20-1 and J usage is TRBJ2-4, with 13 bases identical to TRBD2. The germline CDR1 and CDR2 sequences are DFQATT and SNEGSKA (reference sequence). The CDR3 extends over 18 amino acids. Losses at the gene ends were 5 bases for V and 0 bases for J; bases not matched to a gene: 10. CDR3: CSARGLAGVPLAKNIQYF. CDR3 in DNA: TGCAGTGCTCGCGGACTAGCGGGAGTCCCCTTAGCCAAAAACATTCAGTACTTC.

Ten or more counts support this clonotype. This sequence joins TRBV15 and TRBJ1-4, with 9 bases identical to TRBD1. This CDR3 comprises 14 residues. In germline, CDR1 is LNHNV, CDR2 YYDKDF (reference sequence). V shed 5 bases and J 8 bases; nucleotides not matched to a gene: 6. CDR3 protein: CATSANRGREKLFF. DNA for the CDR3: TGTGCCACCAGCGCGAACAGGGGGCGAGAAAAACTGTTTTTT.

This clonotype was seen a few times. This sequence joins TRBV20-1 and TRBJ2-2; tentatively, D is TRBD2 (5 bases). The CDR3 length is 14 residues. From germline, CDR1 is DFQATT and CDR2 SNEGSKA (reference sequence). V shed 0 bases and J shed 6 bases, with 11 bases lying between them. In nucleotides, the CDR3 is TGCAGTGCTAGAGATTCGAGGGTGCCCGGGGAGCTGTTTTTT. Amino acids: CSARDSRVPGELFF.

In regard to this clonotype: Being one base from a much bigger clone, this may be a read error. This rearrangement joins TRBV7-9 to TRBJ2-7; D not resolved. Germline V CDR1 and CDR2: SEHNR, FQNEAQ (reference sequence). This CDR3 spans 13 amino acids. V was cut by 4 bases and J by 2 bases, with 9 bases left in between. The CDR3: CASSSRRAYEQYF. Written as DNA, the CDR3 is TGTGCCAGCAGCTCCCGACGGGCCTACGAGCAGTACTTC.

This clonotype was seen at least ten times. The chain recombines TRBV12-3 or TRBV12-4 with TRBJ2-2, with 9 bases matching TRBD2. V lost 3 bases, J lost 7 bases, and 9 bases stayed unmatched. This CDR3 has 16 residues. In DNA form, the CDR3 reads TGTGCCAGCAGTTTCGAACGGACTAGCGACGGCGGGGAGCTGTTTTTT. Residues: CASSFERTSDGGELFF.

The genes are TRBV5-1 and TRBJ1-2; 7 nucleotides match TRBD1. The V segment lost 4 bases and the J segment 2 bases; nucleotides outside the gene matches: 8. The CDR3 extends over 15 amino acids. Germline V gene lookup returns CDR1 SGHRS and CDR2 YFSETQ. The CDR3 region has the DNA TGCGCCAGCAGCCAACAACCGGACAGGAACTATGGCTACACCTTC. This encodes CASSQQPDRNYGYTF.

This clonotype occurred a few times. The chain links TRBV20-1 to TRBJ1-2, with D possibly being TRBD1 (5 bases). This CDR3 contains 14 residues. The germline V and J ends were trimmed by 4 bases and 6 bases, with 18 bases remaining between them. The V gene's germline CDR1 is DFQATT and CDR2 SNEGSKA (reference sequence). The CDR3 sequence is CSANRPGAVDGYTF. The CDR3 DNA reads TGCAGTGCTAACCGGCCTGGGGCTGTGGATGGCTACACCTTC.

This clonotype has at least ten counts. The chain links TRBV5-1 to TRBJ1-5, with no clear D. The CDR3 loop spans 14 amino acids. V was pared by 2 bases and J by 4 bases, with 10 bases between. Germline CDR1 and CDR2: SGHRS and YFSETQ. In nucleotides, the CDR3 is TGCGCCAGCAGCTTTTCAGGTGGAAATCAGCCCCAGCATTTT. Its translation is CASSFSGGNQPQHF.

This clonotype was seen many times. The rearrangement uses TRBV5-1 and TRBJ2-2, with 8 bases that match TRBD1. Germline V CDR1 and CDR2: SGHRS, YFSETQ. J gave up 6 bases and V 6 bases, and 7 bases lay outside the gene matches. This CDR3 region has 14 residues. The CDR3 nucleotides are TGCGCCAGCACTTCCGCAGGGGGCTCCGGGGAGCTGTTTTTT. Protein sequence: CASTSAGGSGELFF.

This clonotype was recorded at least ten times. CDR3 nucleotides: TGTGCCAGCAGTTTAGGGGACAGGGACACAGATACGCAGTATTTT. It translates to CASSLGDRDTDTQYF. The J gene is TRBJ2-3, the V gene TRBV28; 9 bases agree with TRBD1. Germline CDR1 and CDR2: MDHEN and SYDVKM. V shed 2 bases, J shed 2 bases, and the junction held 2 bases outside the gene matches. The CDR3 is 15 residues long.

This clonotype occurred a few times. The J gene is TRBJ2-1, the V gene TRBV7-6; D is undetermined. Germline V gene data show CDR1 as SGHVS and CDR2 as FNYEAQ. The CDR3 has 11 residues. V was clipped by 3 bases and J by 8 bases, with 5 bases between them. CDR3 DNA sequence: TGTGCCAGCAGCTTGTACGATGAGCAGTTCTTC. As protein: CASSLYDEQFF.

This clonotype was recorded many times. This sequence joins TRBV5-6 and TRBJ2-1; D is possibly TRBD2 (5 bases). The CDR3 extends over 16 amino acids. V lost 3 bases, J lost 7 bases, and 20 bases lay in between. The V gene's germline CDR1 is SGHDT and CDR2 YYEEEE. CDR3 bases: TGTGCCAGCAGCTCACCGACATCACCCGGGGAGAATGAGCAGTTCTTC. Its translation: CASSSPTSPGENEQFF.

This clonotype was seen a few times. The CDR3 loop is CASSEGGAETQYF. DNA of the CDR3: TGTGCCAGCAGTGAGGGTGGAGCTGAGACCCAGTACTTC. V usage is TRBV2 and J usage is TRBJ2-5; D is ambiguous. Trimming pared 3 bases from V and 5 bases from J, leaving 10 bases between. The CDR3 runs to 13 residues. Germline CDR1 and CDR2: SNHLY and FYNNEI.

At least ten counts were recorded for this clonotype. This sequence joins TRBV12-3 or TRBV12-4 and TRBJ1-5; D is possibly TRBD1 (6 bases). CDR3 size: 18 residues. Trimming cost V 6 bases and J 0 bases, with 21 bases left between them. The CDR3 region is CASSPKQWQGYSNQPQHF. The CDR3 coding sequence is TGTGCCAGCAGCCCCAAACAATGGCAGGGGTATAGCAATCAGCCCCAGCATTTT.

This clonotype was picked up many times. V usage is TRBV29-1 and J usage is TRBJ2-1; D may be TRBD2 (5 bases). Germline V lookup: CDR1 SQVTM, CDR2 ANQGSEA. This CDR3 comprises 14 residues. The V gene lost 3 bases and the J gene lost 4 bases, with 13 bases spanning the gap. The CDR3 DNA sequence: TGCAGCGTTGACCCCCCGGGATCTTACAATGAGCAGTTCTTC. Its protein is CSVDPPGSYNEQFF.

This chain uses TRBV19 with TRBJ2-2; 7 bases match TRBD1. Per the germline V gene, CDR1 is LNHDA and CDR2 is SQIVND (reference sequence). This CDR3 contains 14 residues. J lost 6 bases, V lost 5 bases, and 6 bases had no gene match. The CDR3 loop is CASSLGQVSGELFF. The CDR3 region has the DNA TGTGCCAGTAGTCTCGGACAGGTTTCCGGGGAGCTGTTTTTT.

V gene TRBV18 combines with J gene TRBJ1-5; no clear D gene. V gave up 3 bases and J gave up 0 bases, with 9 bases separating them. This CDR3 has 15 amino acids. Germline CDR1 KGHSH, CDR2 LQKENI. The CDR3 is CASSPRKGSNQPQHF. The CDR3 nucleotides read TGTGCCAGCTCACCCAGGAAAGGTAGCAATCAGCCCCAGCATTTT.